This T cell receptor (beta chain) was obtained from a study of blood T cell repertoires in COVID-19. Study information: The United States, Italy and Spain were the sources of the acute and convalescent COVID-19 samples. The cDNA or gDNA used as material had been derived from T cells, B-cell-depleted T cells, or PBMCs.

As processed by the authors: Amplification of reference gene primers provided the estimated nucleated cell counts. The assay was immunoSEQ multiplex PCR, and TCRdb's table has in-frame clones only and misses some. V and J calls and clone size are copied from that table; D and trimming were computed from the DNA. The sample has over 90,000 clones, about 86% seen once. This CDR3 contains 13 residues. Sequencing was carried out using peripheral blood. The V gene is TRBV21-1, the J gene TRBJ2-2; the table's D call, TRBD2, has no DNA check behind it. TRBV21-1 is labeled a pseudogene. The origin of this receptor is an older man with acute or convalescent COVID-19. CDR3 DNA: TGTGCCAGCAGCATTTCTGTCTCCGGGGAGCTGTTTTTT. The encoded protein is CASSISVSGELFF.